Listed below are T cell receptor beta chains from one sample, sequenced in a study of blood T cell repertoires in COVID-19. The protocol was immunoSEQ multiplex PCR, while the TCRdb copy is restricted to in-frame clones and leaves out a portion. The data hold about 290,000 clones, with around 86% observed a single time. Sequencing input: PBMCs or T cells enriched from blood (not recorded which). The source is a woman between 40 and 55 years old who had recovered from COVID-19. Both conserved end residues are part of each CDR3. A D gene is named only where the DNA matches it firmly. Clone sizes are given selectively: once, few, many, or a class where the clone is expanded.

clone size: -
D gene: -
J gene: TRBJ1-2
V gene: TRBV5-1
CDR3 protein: CASSSTQGGGRYTF
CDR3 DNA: TGCGCCAGCAGCTCCACACAGGGTGGCGGTCGCTACACCTTC

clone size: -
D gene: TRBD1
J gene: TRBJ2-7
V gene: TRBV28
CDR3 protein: CASYPGTGLREQYF
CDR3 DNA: TGTGCCAGCTACCCCGGGACAGGGTTACGAGAGCAGTACTTC

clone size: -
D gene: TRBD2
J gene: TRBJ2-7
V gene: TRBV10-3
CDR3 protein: CAIGGGLAGSYEQYF
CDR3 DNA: TGTGCCATCGGTGGGGGACTAGCGGGTTCCTACGAGCAGTACTTC

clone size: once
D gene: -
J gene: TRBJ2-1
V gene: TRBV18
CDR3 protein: CASSPQGHLSYNEQFF
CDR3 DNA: TGTGCCAGCTCCCCGCAGGGACACCTCTCCTACAATGAGCAGTTCTTC

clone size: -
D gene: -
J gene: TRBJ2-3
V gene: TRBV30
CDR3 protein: CAWSAPPYTQYF
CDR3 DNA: TGTGCCTGGAGTGCCCCCCCCTATACGCAGTATTTT

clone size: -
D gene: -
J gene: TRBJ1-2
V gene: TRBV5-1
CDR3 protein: CASSLLVGTNYGYTF
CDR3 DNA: TGCGCCAGCAGTTTGTTGGTCGGTACTAACTATGGCTACACCTTC

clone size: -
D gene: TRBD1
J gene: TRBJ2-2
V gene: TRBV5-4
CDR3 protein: CASSYGTGSAGELFF
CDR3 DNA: TGTGCCAGCAGCTATGGGACAGGGTCTGCCGGGGAGCTGTTTTTT

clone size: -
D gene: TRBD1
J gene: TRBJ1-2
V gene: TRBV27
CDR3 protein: CASSPWDSPNYGYTF
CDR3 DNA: TGTGCCAGCAGTCCATGGGACAGCCCTAACTATGGCTACACCTTC

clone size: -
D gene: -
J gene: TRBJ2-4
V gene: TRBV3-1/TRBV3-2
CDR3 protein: CASSQAENIQYF
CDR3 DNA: TGTGCCAGCAGCCAAGCGGAAAACATTCAGTACTTC

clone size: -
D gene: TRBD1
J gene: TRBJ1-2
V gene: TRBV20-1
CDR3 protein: CSASIQGAYYGYTF
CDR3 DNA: TGCAGTGCTAGTATTCAGGGGGCCTACTATGGCTACACCTTC

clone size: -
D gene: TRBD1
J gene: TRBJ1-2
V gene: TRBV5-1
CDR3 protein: CASSPGDSDYGYTF
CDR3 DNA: TGCGCCAGCAGCCCCGGGGACAGCGACTATGGCTACACCTTC

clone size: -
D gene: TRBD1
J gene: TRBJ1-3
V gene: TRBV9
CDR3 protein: CASSGDNGTAPNYSGNTIYF
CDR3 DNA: TGTGCCAGCAGCGGTGATAACGGGACAGCGCCAAACTACTCTGGAAACACCATATATTTT

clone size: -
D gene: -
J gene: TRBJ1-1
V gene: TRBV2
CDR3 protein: CASLAGLNTEAFF
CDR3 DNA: TGTGCCAGCCTCGCGGGGCTCAACACTGAAGCTTTCTTT

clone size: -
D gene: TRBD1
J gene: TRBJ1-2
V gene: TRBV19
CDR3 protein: CASSVTGGHTGYTF
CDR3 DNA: TGTGCCAGTAGCGTGACAGGGGGCCATACTGGCTACACCTTC

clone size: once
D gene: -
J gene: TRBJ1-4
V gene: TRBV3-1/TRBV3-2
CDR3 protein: CASSHRQASAEKLFF
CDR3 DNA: TGTGCCAGCAGCCATAGACAGGCAAGTGCGGAAAAACTGTTTTTT

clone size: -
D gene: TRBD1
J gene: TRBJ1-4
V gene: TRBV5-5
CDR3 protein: CASSLQGTNEKLFF
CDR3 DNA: TGTGCCAGCAGCTTACAGGGGACTAATGAAAAACTGTTTTTT

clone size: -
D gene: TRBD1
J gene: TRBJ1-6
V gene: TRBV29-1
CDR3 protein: CSVEAQTLGGQGRCSLHF
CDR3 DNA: TGCAGCGTTGAAGCCCAAACGCTCGGCGGACAGGGCCGGTGTTCCCTCCACTTT

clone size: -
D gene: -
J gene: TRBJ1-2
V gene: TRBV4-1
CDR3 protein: CASSQSPGGTNYGYTF
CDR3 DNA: TGCGCCAGCAGCCAGTCCCCTGGGGGCACGAACTATGGCTACACCTTC

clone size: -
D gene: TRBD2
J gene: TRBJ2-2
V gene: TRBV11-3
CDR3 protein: CASSPSGRAGELFF
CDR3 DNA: TGTGCCAGCAGCCCTAGCGGGAGGGCCGGGGAGCTGTTTTTT

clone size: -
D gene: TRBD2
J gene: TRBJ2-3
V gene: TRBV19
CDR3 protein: CATRTSGSTDTQYF
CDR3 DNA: TGTGCCACCAGGACTAGCGGTAGCACAGATACGCAGTATTTT

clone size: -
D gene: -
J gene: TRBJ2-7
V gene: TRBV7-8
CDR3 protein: CASSLGRESLSYEQYF
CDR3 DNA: TGTGCCAGCAGCTTAGGGCGGGAATCCTTATCTTACGAGCAGTACTTC

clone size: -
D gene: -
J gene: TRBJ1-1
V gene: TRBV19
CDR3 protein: CASSWGDTEAFF
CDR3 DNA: TGTGCCAGTAGTTGGGGGGACACTGAAGCTTTCTTT

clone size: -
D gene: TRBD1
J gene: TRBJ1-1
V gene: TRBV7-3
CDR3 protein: CASSKRTGGVTEAFF
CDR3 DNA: TGTGCCAGCAGCAAGCGGACAGGGGGCGTCACTGAAGCTTTCTTT

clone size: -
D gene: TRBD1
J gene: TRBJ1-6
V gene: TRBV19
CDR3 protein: CASAGQGNSPLHF
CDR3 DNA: TGTGCCAGCGCGGGACAGGGTAATTCACCCCTCCACTTT

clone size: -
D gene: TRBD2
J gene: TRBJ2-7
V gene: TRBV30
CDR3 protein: CAWRYNSGSSYEQYF
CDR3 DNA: TGTGCCTGGAGATATAATAGCGGGAGCTCCTACGAGCAGTACTTC

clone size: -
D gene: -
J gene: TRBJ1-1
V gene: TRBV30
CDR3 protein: CAWSVRGGTEAFF
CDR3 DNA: TGTGCCTGGAGTGTACGAGGCGGGACTGAAGCTTTCTTT

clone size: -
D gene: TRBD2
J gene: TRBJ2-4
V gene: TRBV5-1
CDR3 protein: CASSFSGGPENIQYF
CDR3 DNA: TGCGCCAGCAGCTTTTCGGGGGGGCCGGAAAACATTCAGTACTTC

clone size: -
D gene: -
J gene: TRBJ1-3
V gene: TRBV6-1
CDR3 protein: CASSEVSGLSLGLSGNTIYF
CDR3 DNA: TGTGCCAGCAGTGAAGTTTCAGGTCTCTCGTTGGGGCTCTCTGGAAACACCATATATTTT

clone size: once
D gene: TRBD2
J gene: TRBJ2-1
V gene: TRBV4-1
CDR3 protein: CASSHPQGLAGENRNEQFF
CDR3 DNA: TGCGCCAGCAGCCACCCACAGGGACTAGCGGGAGAAAATAGGAATGAGCAGTTCTTC

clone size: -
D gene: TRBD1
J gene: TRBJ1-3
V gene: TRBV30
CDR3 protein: CAGLRDRGGGNTIYF
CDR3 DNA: TGTGCCGGGCTCCGGGACAGGGGCGGTGGAAACACCATATATTTT

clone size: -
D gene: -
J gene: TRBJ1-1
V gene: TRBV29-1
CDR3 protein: CSVEQGWDTEAFF
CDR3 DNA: TGCAGCGTTGAACAGGGTTGGGACACTGAAGCTTTCTTT

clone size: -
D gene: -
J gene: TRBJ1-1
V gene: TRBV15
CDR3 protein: CATRHRQKNTEAFF
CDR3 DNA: TGTGCCACCCGCCATCGACAGAAGAACACTGAAGCTTTCTTT

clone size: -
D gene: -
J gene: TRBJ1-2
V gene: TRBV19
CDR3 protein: CASSGDGGTLGYTF
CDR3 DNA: TGTGCCAGTAGTGGAGATGGGGGGACTCTTGGCTACACCTTC

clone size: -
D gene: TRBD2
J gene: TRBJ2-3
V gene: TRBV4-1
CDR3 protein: CASSQVTSGAIGDTQYF
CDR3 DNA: TGCGCCAGCAGCCAAGTTACTAGCGGGGCTATCGGCGATACGCAGTATTTT

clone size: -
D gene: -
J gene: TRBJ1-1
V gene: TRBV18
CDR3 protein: CASSPTTGPPEAFF
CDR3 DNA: TGTGCCAGCTCACCGACTACAGGGCCGCCGGAAGCTTTCTTT

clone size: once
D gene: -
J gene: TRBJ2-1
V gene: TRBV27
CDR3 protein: CASSYQRRGSYNEQFF
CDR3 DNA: TGTGCCAGCAGTTATCAGCGGAGGGGATCCTACAATGAGCAGTTCTTC

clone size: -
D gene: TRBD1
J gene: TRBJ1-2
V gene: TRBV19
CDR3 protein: CASLQGLHGYTF
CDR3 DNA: TGTGCCAGCCTACAGGGGTTGCATGGCTACACCTTC

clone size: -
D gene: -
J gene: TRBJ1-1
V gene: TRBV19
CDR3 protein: CASTRGGQLNTEAFF
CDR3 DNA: TGTGCCAGTACCCGTGGGGGACAACTTAACACTGAAGCTTTCTTT

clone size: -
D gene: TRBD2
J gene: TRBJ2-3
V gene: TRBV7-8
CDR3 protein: CASSPGGTSGRVHSTQYF
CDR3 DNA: TGTGCCAGCAGCCCCGGTGGGACTAGCGGGAGGGTACATTCTACGCAGTATTTT

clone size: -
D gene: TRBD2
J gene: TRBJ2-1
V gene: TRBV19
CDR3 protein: CASSSGDSYNEQFF
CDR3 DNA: TGTGCCAGTAGCAGCGGGGATTCCTACAATGAGCAGTTCTTC

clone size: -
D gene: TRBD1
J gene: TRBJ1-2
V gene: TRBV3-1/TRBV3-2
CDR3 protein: CASSQPGQAFYGYTF
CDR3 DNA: TGTGCCAGCAGCCAACCTGGACAGGCGTTCTATGGCTACACCTTC

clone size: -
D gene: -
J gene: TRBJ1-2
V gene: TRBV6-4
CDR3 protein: CASSDSMENSYGYTF
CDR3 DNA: TGTGCCAGCAGTGACTCGATGGAGAATAGCTATGGCTACACCTTC

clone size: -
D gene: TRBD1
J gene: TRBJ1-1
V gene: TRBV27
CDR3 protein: CASSSTRQGGKAEAFF
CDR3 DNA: TGTGCCAGCAGTTCCACACGACAGGGGGGGAAAGCTGAAGCTTTCTTT

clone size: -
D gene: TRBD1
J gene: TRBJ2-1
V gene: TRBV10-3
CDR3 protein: CAISEGQGAGNEQFF
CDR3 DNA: TGTGCCATCAGTGAGGGGCAGGGGGCTGGTAATGAGCAGTTCTTC

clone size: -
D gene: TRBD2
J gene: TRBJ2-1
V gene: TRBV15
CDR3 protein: CATSSGTSGRAGVNEQFF
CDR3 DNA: TGTGCCACGTCATCCGGGACTAGCGGGAGGGCCGGGGTCAATGAGCAGTTCTTC

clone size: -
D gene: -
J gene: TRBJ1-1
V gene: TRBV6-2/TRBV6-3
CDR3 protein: CASSYSPGNTEAFF
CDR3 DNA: TGTGCCAGCAGTTACTCCCCCGGGAACACTGAAGCTTTCTTT

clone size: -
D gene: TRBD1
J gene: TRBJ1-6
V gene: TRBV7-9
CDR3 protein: CASSATGSSNSPLHF
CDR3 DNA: TGTGCCAGCAGCGCGACAGGGTCTAGTAATTCACCCCTCCACTTT

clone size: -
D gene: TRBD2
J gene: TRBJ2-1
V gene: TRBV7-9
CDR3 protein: CASSFGGTSGTSYNEQFF
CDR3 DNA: TGTGCCAGCAGCTTCGGAGGGACTAGCGGTACCTCCTACAATGAGCAGTTCTTC

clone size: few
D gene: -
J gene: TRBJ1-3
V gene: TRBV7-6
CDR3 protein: CASSREITYSGNTIYF
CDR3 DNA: TGTGCCAGCAGCCGCGAGATTACCTACTCTGGAAACACCATATATTTT

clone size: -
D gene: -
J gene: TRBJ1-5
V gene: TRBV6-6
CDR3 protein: CASRRGPNQPQHF
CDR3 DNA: TGTGCCAGCAGAAGGGGTCCGAATCAGCCCCAGCATTTT

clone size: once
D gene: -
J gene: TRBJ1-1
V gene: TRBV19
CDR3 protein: CASSQREHTEAFF
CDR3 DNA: TGTGCCAGTAGTCAGCGGGAACACACTGAAGCTTTCTTT

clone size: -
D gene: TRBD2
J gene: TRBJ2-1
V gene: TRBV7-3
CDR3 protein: CASSPSGSRKYNEQFF
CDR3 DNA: TGTGCCAGCAGCCCGAGCGGGAGTCGTAAGTACAATGAGCAGTTCTTC

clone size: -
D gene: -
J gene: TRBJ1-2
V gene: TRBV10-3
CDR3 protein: CAISEPPEQGANYGYTF
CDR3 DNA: TGTGCCATCAGTGAGCCCCCCGAACAGGGAGCAAACTATGGCTACACCTTC

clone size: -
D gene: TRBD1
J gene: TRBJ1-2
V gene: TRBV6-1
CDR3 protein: CASSELTGASGYTF
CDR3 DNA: TGTGCCAGCAGTGAATTAACAGGGGCCAGCGGCTACACCTTC